Detailed here is one T cell receptor beta chain. The sample belongs to a study of early T cells in non-severe SARS-CoV-2 infection. TCRdb used MiXCR to reprocess the 5' RACE reads, holding one entry per CDR3 protein. The repertoire includes tens of thousands of distinct CDR3 sequences, 5% of them detected once, and less than 9.5% sits in the top ten. The V end lost 3 bases, the J end lost 3 bases, and 9 bases lay between the germline ends. CDR1 is DFQATT and CDR2 is SNEGSKA in the germline V gene (reference sequence). CDR3 length equals 13 residues. The V gene is TRBV20-1, the J gene TRBJ1-5; D remains ambiguous. The sequence was collected from an adult who was a healthcare worker with PCR-confirmed SARS-CoV-2 infection or an uninfected control (not recorded which). This material consisted of whole blood, taken at baseline. CDR3 in DNA: TGCAGTGCTAGTACGGTGTACAATCAGCCCCAGCATTTT. The encoded protein is CSASTVYNQPQHF.